The 25 T cell receptor beta chains reported below all come from one sample, sequenced in a study of T-cell reconstitution after alpha-beta-depleted transplantation in children. Unique molecular identifiers featured in how the TCRbeta library was prepared. One entry per CDR3 protein, called by TCRdb with MiXCR from the PCR reads. This sample has about 440,000 distinct CDR3 sequences, with approximately 41% found just once. The sample in question was PBMCs, obtained before TCRalphabeta/CD19-depleted stem cell transplant. The receptors originated from a girl aged 2 to 9 with aplastic anemia, due to receive a stem cell transplant.

V is TRBV6-1 and J is TRBJ2-7, with D perhaps matching TRBD1 or TRBD2 (7 bases each). V dropped 5 bases and J dropped 3 bases, with 17 bases sitting between them. The CDR3 runs 15 residues. The germline gives CDR1 MNHNS, CDR2 SASEGT. The CDR3 DNA follows: TGTGCCAGCAGTCCCGGACAGGCGGGAGTCTACGAGCAGTACTTC. Translated: CASSPGQAGVYEQYF.

This clonotype was observed at least ten times. V is TRBV2 and J is TRBJ2-3, with 10 bases matching TRBD2. The CDR3 is 16 residues long. J was trimmed by 5 bases and V by 2 bases; bases with no gene match: 7. Germline lookup yields CDR1 SNHLY and CDR2 FYNNEI. The DNA for the CDR3 is TGTGCCAGCAGTGAATGGGCTAGCGGGAGTATAGATACGCAGTATTTT. It is translated as CASSEWASGSIDTQYF.

This clonotype was seen only a few times. The DNA of the CDR3 is TGTGCTAGTGGTTTGGTACGTCAGGGTTCCCATGGCTACACCTTC. It is translated as CASGLVRQGSHGYTF. The J gene is TRBJ1-2, the V gene TRBV12-5; tentative D call: TRBD1 (5 bases). This CDR3 has 15 residues. Germline values: CDR1 LGHNT, CDR2 FRNRAP. Trimming removed 0 bases at V and 6 bases at J, with 14 bases between.

This clonotype was found many times. The chain couples TRBV12-3 or TRBV12-4 to TRBJ2-5; TRBD1 agrees at 8 bases. Trimming took 3 bases from V and 5 from J; bases not matched to a gene: 2. The CDR3 totals 13 residues. The CDR3 is CASSFRGRETQYF. CDR3 DNA: TGTGCCAGCAGTTTCAGGGGGCGCGAGACCCAGTACTTC.

This clonotype was found a few times. The chain recombines TRBV11-2 with TRBJ1-1; D perhaps matches TRBD1 (6 bases). The CDR3 is 13 amino acids. V gave up 3 bases and J gave up 9 bases, with 14 bases separating them. CDR1 SGHAT and CDR2 FQNNGV come from the germline V gene. The DNA of the CDR3 is TGTGCCAGCAGCTTCAGAGAAGGACAGAAAGCTTTCTTT. This translates into CASSFREGQKAFF.

With regard to this clonotype: This clone may be a read error of a much larger clone one base away. This chain uses TRBV6-1 with TRBJ1-5; D remains ambiguous. This CDR3 is 15 amino acids long. V lost 6 bases, J lost 0 bases, and 12 bases lay in between. Per germline, CDR1 MNHNS and CDR2 SASEGT. CDR3 bases: TGTGCCAGCAGGGATCAGTGCTATAGCAATCAGCCCCAGCATTTT. Amino acids: CASRDQCYSNQPQHF.

This clonotype was seen a handful of times. V usage is TRBV30 and J usage is TRBJ1-2; maybe TRBD1 (6 bases). Germline CDR1 reads GTSNPN; CDR2 reads SVGIG (reference sequence). With 5 bases removed from V and 1 base from J, the gap between germline ends came to 17 bases. The CDR3 has 15 amino acids. The CDR3 DNA is TGTGCCTGGGCTCAAGACAGGATTTTTAACTATGGCTACACCTTC. Its translation is CAWAQDRIFNYGYTF. The full variable domain, in which reference TRBV30 and TRBJ1-2 provide the parts outside the CDR3, is SQTIHQWPATLVQPVGSPLSLECTVEGTSNPNLYWYRQAAGRGLQLLFYSVGIGQISSEVPQNLSASRPQDRQFILSSKKLLLSDSGFYLCAWAQDRIFNYGYTFGSGTRLTVV.

This clonotype was seen only a few times. The chain combines TRBV18 with TRBJ1-1; 11 positions agree with TRBD1. The germline V gene has CDR1 KGHSH and CDR2 LQKENI. This CDR3 is 17 amino acids long. V lost 3 bases, J lost 4 bases, and 10 bases stayed unmatched. The CDR3 loop reads CASSPGTGGIAGTEAFF. CDR3 coding DNA: TGTGCCAGCTCACCCGGGACAGGGGGGATAGCGGGCACTGAAGCTTTCTTT.

The chain uses TRBV19 and TRBJ2-2; tentative D call: TRBD2 (5 bases). The CDR3 loop spans 14 amino acids. The germline gives CDR1 LNHDA, CDR2 SQIVND (reference sequence). Trimming shortened V by 1 base and J by 6 bases, and 9 bases separated the two germline ends. The CDR3 sequence is CASSIALAAGELFF. The CDR3 coding sequence is TGTGCCAGTAGTATAGCCCTAGCTGCCGGGGAGCTGTTTTTT.

This chain links TRBV5-1 with TRBJ2-7; 9 bases align to TRBD2. The CDR3 is made up of 15 amino acids. V lost 0 bases, J lost 6 bases, and 7 bases stayed unmatched. Germline lookup yields CDR1 SGHRS and CDR2 YFSETQ. Here the CDR3 DNA reads TGCGCCAGCAGCTTGGAGGCGGGAGGGCCGTCCGAGCAGTACTTC. It encodes CASSLEAGGPSEQYF.

The chain recombines TRBV6-4 with TRBJ2-1; 11 positions agree with TRBD2. The CDR3 has 16 amino acids. J was trimmed by 4 bases and V by 5 bases; bases with no gene match: 7. Germline CDR1 is MRHNA and CDR2 is SNTAGT. The CDR3 is CASSITSGSIYNEQFF. The CDR3 region has the DNA TGTGCCAGCAGTATAACTAGCGGGAGTATATACAATGAGCAGTTCTTC.

Ten or more counts support this clonotype. V is TRBV15 and J is TRBJ2-3; unclear D gene. Germline CDR1 and CDR2: LNHNV and YYDKDF (reference sequence). CDR3 size: 15 residues. Trimming removed 1 base at V and 1 base at J, with 9 bases between. The CDR3 DNA sequence: TGTGCCACCAGCAGAGGCCCCGTCCGCACAGATACGCAGTATTTT. Protein: CATSRGPVRTDTQYF. Full variable domain (missing parts from reference TRBV15 and TRBJ2-3): DAMVIQNPRYQVTQFGKPVTLSCSQTLNHNVMYWYQQKSSQAPKLLFHYYDKDFNNEADTPDNFQSRRPNTSFCFLDIRSPGLGDTAMYLCATSRGPVRTDTQYFGPGTRLTVL.

This chain uses TRBV7-9 with TRBJ2-2; TRBD1 aligns across 7 bases. Germline assignment: CDR1 SEHNR and CDR2 FQNEAQ (reference sequence). This CDR3 is 14 amino acids long. With V trimmed by 5 bases and J by 7 bases, 7 bases remained unmatched. As DNA, the CDR3 is TGTGCCAGCAGCCCGGGACAGCTTTACGGGGAGCTGTTTTTT. Encoded protein: CASSPGQLYGELFF.

This clonotype was detected many times. V usage is TRBV7-2 and J usage is TRBJ2-2; TRBD2 might be the D (5 bases). The CDR3 is made up of 14 amino acids. Trimming removed 3 bases from V and 1 base from J, with 6 bases in between. Looked up from germline, CDR1 is SGHTA and CDR2 is FQGNSA. CDR3 DNA sequence: TGTGCCAGCAGCTTGGGGAGGAACACCGGGGAGCTGTTTTTT. It translates to CASSLGRNTGELFF.

This clonotype has just a few counts. The gene calls are TRBV7-3 and TRBJ2-1; unclear D gene. The germline V gene has CDR1 SGHTA and CDR2 FQGTGA. The CDR3 sequence is 15 residues long. Trimming stripped 3 bases from V and 0 bases from J, with 9 bases between. The CDR3 spells CASSFEQSSYNEQFF. The CDR3 nucleotides read TGTGCCAGCAGCTTCGAACAGAGCTCCTACAATGAGCAGTTCTTC.

The V gene is TRBV5-5, the J gene TRBJ2-5, with D perhaps matching TRBD1 or TRBD2 (5 bases each). Trimming removed 0 bases at V and 5 bases at J, with 11 bases between. Germline V gene lookup returns CDR1 SGHKS and CDR2 YYEKEE (reference sequence). The CDR3 is 14 residues long. The CDR3 loop reads CASSLASGTETQYF. CDR3 nucleotide sequence: TGTGCCAGCAGCTTGGCCTCAGGGACGGAGACCCAGTACTTC.

The chain uses TRBV11-1 and TRBJ2-2, with TRBD1 matching over 8 bases. The length of the CDR3 is 21 residues. The V gene's germline CDR1 is SGHAT and CDR2 FQDESV (reference sequence). The trim removed 7 bases at V and 3 bases at J, leaving 25 bases unmatched. In DNA, the CDR3 is TGTGCCAGCAACGCGCAACGGACAGGGCCCGGAAGCTCCGGGGACACCGGGGAGCTGTTTTTT. Protein product: CASNAQRTGPGSSGDTGELFF.

This chain uses TRBV7-2 with TRBJ2-7; D is unresolved. V lost 1 base, J lost 0 bases, and 16 bases lay in between. CDR3 length: 17 residues. In germline, CDR1 is SGHTA, CDR2 FQGNSA. The CDR3 sequence is CASSLVGGSSFSYEQYF. CDR3 sequence (DNA): TGTGCCAGCAGCTTAGTGGGCGGATCCTCCTTCTCCTACGAGCAGTACTTC.

The chain has TRBV5-4 and TRBJ2-1, with 10 positions matching TRBD2. J was trimmed by 6 bases and V by 0 bases; bases with no gene match: 9. Per the germline V gene, CDR1 is SGHNT and CDR2 is YYREEE (reference sequence). The length of the CDR3 is 17 residues. The CDR3 nucleotides are TGTGCCAGCAGCTTGGGGGGAGCGGGAGGGCCGTTCAATGAGCAGTTCTTC. Translation gives CASSLGGAGGPFNEQFF.

This clonotype was seen a few times. The chain carries TRBV7-6 and TRBJ2-4; no clear D gene. This CDR3 is built from 15 residues. Deletions cut 3 bases from V and 0 bases from J, with 9 bases between. Germline-derived CDR1 and CDR2 are SGHVS and FNYEAQ. CDR3 protein: CASSLGTGAKNIQYF. The DNA of the CDR3 is TGTGCCAGCAGCTTGGGCACGGGAGCCAAAAACATTCAGTACTTC.

The rearrangement uses TRBV20-1 and TRBJ2-1; TRBD2 matches at 8 bases. The V gene's germline CDR1 is DFQATT and CDR2 SNEGSKA (reference sequence). The CDR3 consists of 16 residues. Losses at the gene ends were 1 base for V and 9 bases for J; bases not matched to a gene: 14. The CDR3 DNA sequence: TGCAGTGCTAGAGGTTTCCGAGCGGGAGTCCTTCGTGAGCAGTTCTTC. This gives the protein CSARGFRAGVLREQFF.

V and J are TRBV5-1 and TRBJ2-5, with D possibly TRBD2 on 5 matching bases. The CDR3 spans 14 residues. CDR1 and CDR2 (germline): SGHRS, YFSETQ. The V and J ends lost 4 bases and 1 base respectively, with 11 bases between them. Here the CDR3 DNA reads TGCGCCAGCAGCGTCCAGCGGCTCCAAGAGACCCAGTACTTC. Amino acids: CASSVQRLQETQYF.

J is TRBJ2-1 and V is TRBV6-5, with 7 bases matching TRBD2. This CDR3 spans 16 amino acids. Germline CDR1 is MNHEY and CDR2 is SVGAGI. The ends lost 0 bases at V and 6 bases at J; junction bases unmatched: 8. The CDR3 sequence is CASSYSGGEWANEQFF. The DNA of the CDR3 is TGTGCCAGCAGTTACTCGGGGGGGGAATGGGCCAATGAGCAGTTCTTC.

The chain carries TRBV5-1 and TRBJ2-1, with 10 nucleotides matching TRBD2. The CDR3 extends over 15 amino acids. The junction had 4 bases not matched to a gene; V was cut back by 2 bases and J by 5 bases. CDR1 is SGHRS, CDR2 YFSETQ, per germline. CDR3 DNA: TGCGCCAGCAGCTTTACTAGCGGGGCTAACAATGAGCAGTTCTTC. Its translation is CASSFTSGANNEQFF.

The CDR3 nucleotides read TGTGCCAGCAGCTCACTAGGGGGTGAGCAGTTCTTC. Amino acid sequence: CASSSLGGEQFF. The rearrangement links TRBV7-3 to TRBJ2-1; weak D call: TRBD1 (6 bases). V dropped 4 bases and J dropped 9 bases, with 10 bases sitting between them. This CDR3 contains 12 residues. Per the germline V gene, CDR1 is SGHTA and CDR2 is FQGTGA.